A selection of T cell receptor beta chains follows, all from one sample in a study of OX40 agonist ivuxolimab in advanced cancers. The method was immunoSEQ multiplex PCR; TCRdb's version includes in-frame clones alone and lacks a portion of them. The sample shows roughly 49,000 clones, just over 85% of them seen only once. The sequencing used CD4+ or CD8+ T cells sorted from blood, collected in a trial of the OX40 agonist ivuxolimab. These receptors all come from an adult with an advanced solid tumor such as melanoma, head and neck, liver or kidney cancer. Both conserved end residues are part of each CDR3. The order of the fields is V gene, J gene, CDR3 protein.

v_call: TRBV4-3; j_call: TRBJ2-1; cdr3_aa: CASSPEGTSGTGYNEQFF
v_call: TRBV30; j_call: TRBJ2-5; cdr3_aa: CAWSVGSRLAGRETQYF
v_call: TRBV19; j_call: TRBJ2-5; cdr3_aa: CASSIGQGVETQYF
v_call: TRBV7-2; j_call: TRBJ2-7; cdr3_aa: CASGASYEQYF
v_call: TRBV5-1; j_call: TRBJ1-2; cdr3_aa: CASSLRGLRDGYTF
v_call: TRBV13; j_call: TRBJ2-1; cdr3_aa: CASRPWGALNEQFF
v_call: TRBV7-2; j_call: TRBJ1-2; cdr3_aa: CASSPDRDRVGGYTF
v_call: TRBV27; j_call: TRBJ1-4; cdr3_aa: CALNEKLFF
v_call: TRBV7-3; j_call: TRBJ2-5; cdr3_aa: CASSSPGETQYF
v_call: TRBV28; j_call: TRBJ2-3; cdr3_aa: CASSTTTDTQYF
v_call: TRBV28; j_call: TRBJ1-2; cdr3_aa: CASSTPDRGNYGYTF